Listed below are T cell receptor beta chains from one sample, sequenced in a study of post-analysis software for immune sequencing data. TCRdb reanalysed the PCR reads using MiXCR and keeps one entry per CDR3 protein. The profile shows about 400,000 distinct CDR3 sequences, less than 40% of them singletons. The sequenced sample was blood. Every receptor here comes from a girl aged 10 to 17 with multiple sclerosis. The conserved cysteine and the conserved F or W are not part of the CDR3 here. D genes are given only for firm matches.

-,TRBV4-1,ASSQTARQANPPETQY
-,TRBV9,ASSPRTVGEQF
TRBD2,TRBV4-3,ASSQDARGGYNEQF
-,TRBV12-3/TRBV12-4,ASSFTYEQY
-,TRBV12-3/TRBV12-4,ASSFRTNEILF
-,TRBV12-3/TRBV12-4,ASSFDSGAYEQY
TRBD1,TRBV5-1,ASRGYAGGTNTEAF
-,TRBV3-1,ASSQDQLGSYEQY
-,TRBV7-2,ASSFKGPLPPTDTQY
-,TRBV7-9,ASGGADEQY
TRBD2,TRBV24-1,ATSDSGLQDTQY
-,TRBV12-3/TRBV12-4,ASSFGDNSPLH
TRBD2,TRBV5-1,AGSLAGGQDTQY
TRBD2,TRBV25-1,ASSLAGNEQY
-,TRBV7-2,ASSLSGTRGDTQY
TRBD2,TRBV7-2,ASSHRLAGASTDTQY
-,TRBV5-6,ASSLQGPQSDEQF
-,TRBV20-1,STPPELSNEQF
TRBD1,TRBV29-1,SVSHQGDEQY
TRBD1,TRBV5-4,ASSFPGTANTEAF
TRBD1,TRBV11-2,ASSRLQGKNYGYT
TRBD1,TRBV3-1,ASSRGTVNEQF
TRBD2,TRBV20-1,SARNSGGYEQY
TRBD2,TRBV7-2,ASSLSGGGYNEQF
TRBD2,TRBV12-3/TRBV12-4,ASTRAGRAYEQY
TRBD1,TRBV6-1,ASRDGQGAQETQY
-,TRBV7-2,ASSLGGQGRNEQF
TRBD2,TRBV5-1,ASSLERGSSYEQY
-,TRBV29-1,SAATGSGYERY
-,TRBV12-3/TRBV12-4,ASSLADVGDTQY
-,TRBV6-5,ASSTGVFDGYT
-,TRBV29-1,SGSGAKNIQY
TRBD2,TRBV30,AWRLAGTRVDTQY
TRBD1,TRBV27,ASSSETGGSGYT
TRBD1,TRBV10-3,AISSTGGETQY
-,TRBV11-2,ASSLGMRVAQY
TRBD2,TRBV3-1,ASSPRGTVTYEQY
-,TRBV5-1,ASSFREADTQY
TRBD1,TRBV15,ATSDRDFWPQH
TRBD1,TRBV4-1,ASSQEQGGYQPQH
-,TRBV7-2,ASGEGVANQPQH
-,TRBV6-6,ASSYEAGDTDTQY
-,TRBV4-1,ASSQVGDRSYEQY